Sequencing of this T cell receptor beta chain was carried out in a study of cytomegalovirus exposure and HLA in healthy donors. The study, taken as a whole, reports: Most TCR sequences proved rare, with some public TCRs found in many donors. In a later analysis, specific HLA alleles were associated with 15,000 to 20,000 TCR beta sequences at a 0.05 false discovery rate.

This clone was seen more than once but under ten times. Its antigen is as yet unknown. The PCR was carried out with 60 Vbeta primers and 13 Jbeta primers. The repertoire was sequenced with immunoSEQ multiplex PCR; TCRdb's copy has only in-frame clones and lacks some. Among 100,000 to 150,000 clones listed, 15% were seen once. The CDR3 runs 15 residues. The V end lost 4 bases, the J end lost 3 bases, and 14 bases lay between the germline ends. Germline CDR1 and CDR2: SGHTS and YDEGEE. The sequencing input was PBMCs. This sequence was found in a woman between 18 and 30 years old in good health and CMV-seronegative. The rearrangement joins TRBV5-8 to TRBJ2-1, with D hard to call. The CDR3: CASSLDGIIYNEQFF. The CDR3 DNA follows: TGTGCCAGCAGCCTAGACGGAATTATCTACAATGAGCAGTTCTTC.